This record concerns one T cell receptor (beta chain) sequence. This entry comes from a study of T cell responses to AZD1222 COVID-19 vaccine. Libraries were prepared by immunoSEQ multiplex PCR; TCRdb keeps only in-frame clonotypes and omits some of them. The sample lists roughly 97,000 clones; roughly 93% were seen once. Trimming removed 6 bases from V and 0 bases from J, with 10 bases in between. Germline V gives CDR1 ENHRY, CDR2 SYGVKD. This CDR3 spans 14 amino acids. V and J are TRBV10-3 and TRBJ2-3, with D uncertain. Sequences were derived from peripheral blood, sampled on day 0 of AZD1222 vaccination. The sequence came from an adult in good health. This CDR3 is CAIRGAISTDTQYF. The CDR3 DNA reads as TGTGCCATCAGAGGAGCGATTAGCACAGATACGCAGTATTTT.